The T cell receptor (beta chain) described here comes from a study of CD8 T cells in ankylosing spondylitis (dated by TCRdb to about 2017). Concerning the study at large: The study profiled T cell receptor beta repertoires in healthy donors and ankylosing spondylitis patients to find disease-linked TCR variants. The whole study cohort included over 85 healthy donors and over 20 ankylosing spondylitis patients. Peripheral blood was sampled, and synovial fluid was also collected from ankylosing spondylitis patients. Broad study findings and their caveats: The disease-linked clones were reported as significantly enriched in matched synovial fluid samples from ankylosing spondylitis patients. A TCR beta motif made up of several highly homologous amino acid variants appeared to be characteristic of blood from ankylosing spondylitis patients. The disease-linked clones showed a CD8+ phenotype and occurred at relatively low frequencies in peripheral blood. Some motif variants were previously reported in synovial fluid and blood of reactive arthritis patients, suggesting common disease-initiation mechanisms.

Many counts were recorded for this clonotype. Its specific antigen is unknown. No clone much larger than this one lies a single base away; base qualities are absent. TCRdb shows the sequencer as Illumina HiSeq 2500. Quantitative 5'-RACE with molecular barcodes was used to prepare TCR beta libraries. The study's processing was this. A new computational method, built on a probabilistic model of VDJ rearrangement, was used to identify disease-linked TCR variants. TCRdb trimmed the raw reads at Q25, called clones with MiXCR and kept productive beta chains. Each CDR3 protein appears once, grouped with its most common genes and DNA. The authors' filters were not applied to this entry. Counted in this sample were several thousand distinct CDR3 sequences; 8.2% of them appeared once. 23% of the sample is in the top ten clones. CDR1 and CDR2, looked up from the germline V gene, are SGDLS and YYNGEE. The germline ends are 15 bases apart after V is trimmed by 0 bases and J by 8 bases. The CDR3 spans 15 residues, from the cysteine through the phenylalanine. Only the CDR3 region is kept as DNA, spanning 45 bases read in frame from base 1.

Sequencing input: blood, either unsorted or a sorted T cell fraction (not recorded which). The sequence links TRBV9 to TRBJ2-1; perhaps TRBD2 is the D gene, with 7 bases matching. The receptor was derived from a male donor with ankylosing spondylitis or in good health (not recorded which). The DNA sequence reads TGTGCCAGCAGCGTAGAGGGGGGGGGTTTTGATGAGCAGTTCTTC. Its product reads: CASSVEGGGFDEQFF.